The next 30 T cell receptor beta chains were all read from a single sample in a study of neurological immune-mediated disorders. TCRdb passed the 5' RACE reads through MiXCR, listing each CDR3 protein once. The sample yields roughly 65,000 distinct CDR3 sequences, under 5% seen once. The specimen was PBMCs. The receptors originated from a man between 50 and 59 years old with multiple sclerosis.

This clonotype was detected ten times or more. The chain links TRBV7-2 to TRBJ2-7; no clear D gene. Germline CDR1 reads SGHTA; CDR2 reads FQGNSA. The V gene lost 0 bases and the J gene lost 4 bases, with 7 bases spanning the gap. CDR3 length: 13 amino acids. The CDR3 DNA is TGTGCCAGCAGCTTAGCCAGTTCTTACGAGCAGTACGTC. It yields the protein CASSLASSYEQYV.

This clonotype was detected a few times. The chain combines TRBV5-1 with TRBJ1-1; the D gene is possibly TRBD1 (5 bases). Trimming stripped 3 bases from V and 0 bases from J, with 12 bases between. Germline values: CDR1 SGHRS, CDR2 YFSETQ. This CDR3 has 15 residues. The CDR3 protein is CASSWDPGMNTEAFF. The CDR3 nucleotides read TGCGCCAGCAGCTGGGACCCTGGGATGAACACTGAAGCTTTCTTT. Looking up the rest from reference TRBV5-1 and TRBJ1-1 gives the full variable domain: KAGVTQTPRYLIKTRGQQVTLSCSPISGHRSVSWYQQTPGQGLQFLFEYFSETQRNKGNFPGRFSGRQFSNSRSEMNVSTLELGDSALYLCASSWDPGMNTEAFFGQGTRLTVV.

The genes are TRBV10-2 and TRBJ1-5; no clear D. Trimming stripped 6 bases from V and 3 bases from J, with 15 bases between. This CDR3 is 15 amino acids long. CDR1 WSHSY and CDR2 SAAADI come from the germline V gene. CDR3 DNA: TGCGCCAGCAGCCCATCCCAGCGTTACAATCAGCCCCAGCATTTT. As protein: CASSPSQRYNQPQHF.

Ten or more counts support this clonotype. V is TRBV3-1 and J is TRBJ2-6, with D perhaps matching TRBD1 (5 bases). Deletions cut 1 base from V and 2 bases from J, with 6 bases between. The CDR3 is made up of 15 amino acids. Germline CDR1 and CDR2: LGHDT and YNNKEL (reference sequence). The CDR3 bases are TGTGCCAGCAGCCAAGGCAGGGCTGGGGCCAACGTCCTGACTTTC. This encodes CASSQGRAGANVLTF.

In its sample, this clonotype was seen many times. The V and J genes are TRBV27 and TRBJ2-5, with unresolved D. Germline CDR1 MNHEY, CDR2 SMNVEV (reference sequence). Trimming cost V 6 bases and J 5 bases, with 22 bases left between them. The CDR3 is 16 residues long. CDR3 residues: CASRKNAGLAGETQYF. DNA of the CDR3: TGTGCCAGCAGAAAAAATGCCGGGTTGGCTGGGGAGACCCAGTACTTC.

This clonotype showed up many times. The chain combines TRBV29-1 with TRBJ1-1, with no clear D. In germline, CDR1 is SQVTM, CDR2 ANQGSEA. CDR3 length: 13 amino acids. V lost 8 bases to trimming and J lost 0 bases, with 13 bases between them. CDR3 amino acids: CSIYRGLNTEAFF. As DNA, the CDR3 is TGCAGCATCTACAGAGGATTGAACACTGAAGCTTTCTTT.

There are a few counts of this clonotype. The CDR3: CASSPLAGVTDTQYF. The CDR3 DNA sequence: TGTGCCAGCAGCCCATTAGCGGGGGTGACGGATACGCAGTATTTT. The chain carries TRBV13 and TRBJ2-3; 9 bases agree with TRBD2. Per the germline V gene, CDR1 is PRHDT and CDR2 is FYEKMQ (reference sequence). V lost 5 bases to trimming and J lost 6 bases; unmatched junction nucleotides: 9. The CDR3 is made up of 15 amino acids.

This clonotype was picked up many times. This sequence joins TRBV6-6 and TRBJ2-5, with 7 bases aligning to TRBD2. The junction had 6 bases not matched to a gene; V was cut back by 6 bases and J by 5 bases. Germline CDR1 MNHNY, CDR2 SVGAGI (reference sequence). The CDR3 runs to 13 residues. The CDR3 DNA is TGTGCCAGCAGCCGACTAGCACGGGAGACCCAGTACTTC. It codes for CASSRLARETQYF.

This clonotype was found many times. CDR3 amino acids: CASSLGNYMNTEAFF. CDR3 in DNA: TGCGCCAGCAGCTTGGGGAATTACATGAACACTGAAGCTTTCTTT. The V call is TRBV5-1, the J call TRBJ1-1; D unclear. Germline values: CDR1 SGHRS, CDR2 YFSETQ. This CDR3 contains 15 residues. The V and J ends lost 0 bases and 0 bases respectively, with 9 bases between them.

This clonotype was seen many times. V is TRBV7-9 and J is TRBJ2-2, with D unresolved. The CDR3 is made up of 13 amino acids. Trimming cost V 0 bases and J 5 bases, with 4 bases left between them. The germline gives CDR1 SEHNR, CDR2 FQNEAQ (reference sequence). CDR3 sequence: CASSLALTGELFF. The CDR3 region has the DNA TGTGCCAGCAGCTTAGCTTTGACCGGGGAGCTGTTTTTT.

This clonotype occurred many times. This chain uses TRBV6-1 with TRBJ2-1; D is unclear. The V gene lost 7 bases and the J gene lost 2 bases, with 18 bases spanning the gap. Per germline, CDR1 MNHNS and CDR2 SASEGT. The CDR3 runs to 16 residues. CDR3 region: CASIQDPPGPYNEQFF. DNA of the CDR3: TGTGCCAGCATCCAGGACCCCCCAGGCCCCTACAATGAGCAGTTCTTC.

This clonotype was recorded at least ten times. V gene TRBV6-6 combines with J gene TRBJ1-4; D is unresolved. Germline V gene lookup returns CDR1 MNHNY and CDR2 SVGAGI (reference sequence). Trimming pared 8 bases from V and 3 bases from J, leaving 7 bases between. This CDR3 is built from 12 residues. Here the CDR3 reads CASGSSNEKLFF. In DNA form, the CDR3 reads TGTGCCAGCGGGAGTTCTAATGAAAAACTGTTTTTT.

This clonotype was observed a handful of times. The V gene is TRBV29-1, the J gene TRBJ1-2; a weak D match, TRBD1 (6 bases). Germline assignment: CDR1 SQVTM and CDR2 ANQGSEA. The CDR3 runs to 14 residues. With 3 bases removed from V and 3 bases from J, the gap between germline ends came to 14 bases. CDR3 loop: CSVDPGTSHYGYTF. The CDR3 coding sequence is TGCAGCGTTGACCCGGGGACATCACACTATGGCTACACCTTC.

This clonotype was recorded many times. V gene TRBV12-3 or TRBV12-4 combines with J gene TRBJ1-2; TRBD1 might be the D (6 bases). This CDR3 is built from 13 residues. V shed 2 bases and J shed 8 bases, with 12 bases lying between them. The DNA of the CDR3 is TGTGCCAGCAGTTTACTCAGGGGCGAGGGCTACACCTTC. Its protein is CASSLLRGEGYTF.

In this sample, this clonotype is medium-sized (0.01 to 0.1%). The chain couples TRBV12-3 or TRBV12-4 to TRBJ2-1; 7 positions agree with TRBD1. With 3 bases clipped from V and 8 bases from J, the junction kept 10 bases outside the gene matches. There are 15 residues in the CDR3. The CDR3, as DNA: TGTGCCAGCAGTTTCTATCCAGGGGGTTCCTATGAGCAGTTCTTC. Protein product: CASSFYPGGSYEQFF.

This clonotype was detected ten times or more. The chain links TRBV5-1 to TRBJ2-2; 7 nucleotides line up with TRBD2. The V and J ends lost 7 bases and 1 base, in that order; junction bases with no gene match: 7. The V gene's germline CDR1 is SGHRS and CDR2 YFSETQ. This CDR3 has 15 residues. The DNA of the CDR3 is TGCGCCAGCTATCGGGAGGCGGTGAACACCGGGGAGCTGTTTTTT. Translating it yields CASYREAVNTGELFF.

This clonotype was recorded many times. The chain recombines TRBV12-3 or TRBV12-4 with TRBJ1-2, with a tentative D call TRBD1 (5 bases). The CDR3 is made up of 13 amino acids. V lost 2 bases, J lost 6 bases, and 10 bases lay in between. The CDR3 reads CASSLLGVDGYTF. Written as DNA, the CDR3 is TGTGCCAGCAGTTTACTGGGGGTAGATGGCTACACCTTC.

At least ten counts were recorded for this clonotype. The J gene is TRBJ1-2, the V gene TRBV3-1, with a tentative D call TRBD1 (5 bases). Looked up from germline, CDR1 is LGHDT and CDR2 is YNNKEL (reference sequence). CDR3 length: 14 residues. Deletions cut 1 base from V and 4 bases from J, with 10 bases between. CDR3 residues: CASSQGQTTYGYTF. CDR3 in DNA: TGTGCCAGCAGCCAAGGACAGACCACCTATGGCTACACCTTC.

This clonotype was seen at least ten times. This chain links TRBV5-1 with TRBJ1-1, with 9 positions matching TRBD1. The CDR3 sequence is 14 residues long. Losses at the gene ends were 4 bases for V and 3 bases for J; bases not matched to a gene: 4. The germline CDR1 and CDR2 sequences are SGHRS and YFSETQ. CDR3 nucleotides: TGCGCCAGCAGCATGACAGGGGGGGACACTGAAGCTTTCTTT. Encoded protein: CASSMTGGDTEAFF.

There are many counts of this clonotype. The rearrangement links TRBV15 to TRBJ2-2; perhaps TRBD2 as D (6 bases). Germline CDR1 is LNHNV and CDR2 is YYDKDF (reference sequence). Trimming removed 1 base from V and 5 bases from J, with 14 bases in between. The CDR3 length is 16 residues. The CDR3 reads CATSRGWRARTGELFF. The CDR3 DNA reads as TGTGCCACCAGCAGAGGTTGGAGGGCTCGGACCGGGGAGCTGTTTTTT.

Ten or more counts support this clonotype. The rearrangement links TRBV12-3 or TRBV12-4 to TRBJ2-5; 11 bases fit TRBD2. V was clipped by 8 bases and J by 7 bases; unmatched bases: 9. This CDR3 spans 14 amino acids. CDR3 region: CASHLGGTSGTQYF. The CDR3 coding sequence is TGTGCCAGCCATCTCGGAGGGACTAGCGGGACCCAGTACTTC.

This clonotype was seen at least ten times. The rearrangement links TRBV27 to TRBJ1-6; D is unresolved. From germline, CDR1 is MNHEY and CDR2 SMNVEV (reference sequence). Trimming pared 4 bases from V and 13 bases from J, leaving 2 bases between. This CDR3 contains 9 residues. CDR3 coding DNA: TGTGCCAGCAGTTGCCCCCTCCACTTT. It translates to CASSCPLHF.

The table lists this clonotype with many counts. V is TRBV18 and J is TRBJ1-5, with D tentatively TRBD1 (6 bases). The V end lost 3 bases, the J end lost 6 bases, and 15 bases lay between the germline ends. Germline V gene lookup returns CDR1 KGHSH and CDR2 LQKENI. CDR3 length equals 15 residues. Here the CDR3 reads CASSPGALTGQPQHF. Written as DNA, the CDR3 is TGTGCCAGCTCACCGGGGGCCCTCACAGGTCAGCCCCAGCATTTT.

This clonotype appeared many times. The rearrangement joins TRBV4-1 to TRBJ1-1; 7 bases match TRBD1. The ends lost 2 bases at V and 2 bases at J; junction bases unmatched: 8. Germline CDR1 and CDR2: MGHRA and YSYEKL. This CDR3 is built from 16 residues. CDR3 sequence: CASSQQKTGLNTEAFF. In nucleotides, the CDR3 is TGCGCCAGCAGCCAACAGAAGACAGGGTTAAACACTGAAGCTTTCTTT.

This clonotype has at least ten counts. V is TRBV27 and J is TRBJ2-2, with TRBD2 as a possible D gene (5 bases). CDR1 and CDR2 (germline): MNHEY, SMNVEV (reference sequence). With 5 bases removed from V and 8 bases from J, the gap between germline ends came to 9 bases. This CDR3 region has 12 residues. The CDR3 DNA follows: TGTGCCAGCAGTCCGGGGATGGGGGAGCTGTTTTTT. Its protein is CASSPGMGELFF.

In this sample, this clonotype turned up many times. The V gene is TRBV5-1, the J gene TRBJ1-1; 7 bases agree with TRBD1. The CDR3 has 16 amino acids. The V and J ends lost 3 bases and 7 bases, in that order; junction bases with no gene match: 15. Germline V gene lookup returns CDR1 SGHRS and CDR2 YFSETQ. The CDR3 loop reads CASSWVPGQISIEAFF. DNA of the CDR3: TGCGCCAGCAGCTGGGTACCGGGACAGATATCGATTGAAGCTTTCTTT.

This clonotype was counted at least ten times. V is TRBV5-1 and J is TRBJ1-2, with 8 bases that match TRBD1. This CDR3 region has 18 residues. CDR1 is SGHRS and CDR2 is YFSETQ in the germline V gene. J was trimmed by 3 bases and V by 0 bases; bases with no gene match: 13. Here the CDR3 reads CASSLARAGQGGYYGYTF. CDR3 in DNA: TGCGCCAGCAGCTTGGCCAGAGCAGGACAGGGTGGATACTATGGCTACACCTTC.

This clonotype was detected ten times or more. V is TRBV21-1 and J is TRBJ2-1. TRBV21-1 is described as a pseudogene. The length of the CDR3 is 13 residues. The CDR3 loop is CASSKVDEEEQFF. The CDR3 region has the DNA TGTGCCAGCAGCAAAGTAGACGAAGAAGAGCAGTTCTTC.

This clonotype has only a few counts. Germline is not matched at one junction end, which may reflect a read error. The J gene is TRBJ1-6, the V gene TRBV20-1, with D hard to call. Germline-derived CDR1 and CDR2 are DFQATT and SNEGSKA (reference sequence). The CDR3 loop spans 14 amino acids. The CDR3 protein is CSARDTGNNSPLNF. The CDR3 coding sequence is TGCAGTGCTAGAGATACCGGGAATAATTCACCCCTCAACTTT.

This clonotype was picked up many times. This chain uses TRBV5-1 with TRBJ2-7; tentative D call: TRBD1 (5 bases). This CDR3 has 13 amino acids. The V and J ends lost 5 bases and 0 bases respectively, with 9 bases between them. The germline V gene encodes CDR1 SGHRS and CDR2 YFSETQ. Written as DNA, the CDR3 is TGCGCCAGCAGATACAGGAGCTCCTACGAGCAGTACTTC. Its translation is CASRYRSSYEQYF.